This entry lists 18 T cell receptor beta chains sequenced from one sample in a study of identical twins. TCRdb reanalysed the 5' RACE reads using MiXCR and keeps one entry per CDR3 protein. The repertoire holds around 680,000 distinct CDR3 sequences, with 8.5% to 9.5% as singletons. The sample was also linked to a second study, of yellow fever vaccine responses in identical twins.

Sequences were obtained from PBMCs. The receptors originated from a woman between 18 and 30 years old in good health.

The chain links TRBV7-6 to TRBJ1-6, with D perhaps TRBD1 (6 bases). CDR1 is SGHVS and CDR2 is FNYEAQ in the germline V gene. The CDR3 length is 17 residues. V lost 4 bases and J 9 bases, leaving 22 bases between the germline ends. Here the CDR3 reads CASSSFPGTSEGSPLHF. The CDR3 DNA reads TGTGCCAGCAGCTCCTTTCCTGGGACAAGTGAGGGTTCACCCCTCCACTTT.

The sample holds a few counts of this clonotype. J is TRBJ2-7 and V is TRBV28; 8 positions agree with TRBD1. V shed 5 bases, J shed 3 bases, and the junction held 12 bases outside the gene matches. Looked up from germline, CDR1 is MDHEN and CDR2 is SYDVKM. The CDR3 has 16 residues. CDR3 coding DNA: TGTGCCAGCAGTCCTGCCCACACAGGGGGTAGCTACGAGCAGTACTTC. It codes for CASSPAHTGGSYEQYF.

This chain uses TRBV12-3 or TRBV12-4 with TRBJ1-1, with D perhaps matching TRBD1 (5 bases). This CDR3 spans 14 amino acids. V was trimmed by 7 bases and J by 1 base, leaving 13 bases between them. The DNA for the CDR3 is TGTGCCAGCACCTCGGGACGGAAGAACACTGAAGCTTTCTTT. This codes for CASTSGRKNTEAFF.

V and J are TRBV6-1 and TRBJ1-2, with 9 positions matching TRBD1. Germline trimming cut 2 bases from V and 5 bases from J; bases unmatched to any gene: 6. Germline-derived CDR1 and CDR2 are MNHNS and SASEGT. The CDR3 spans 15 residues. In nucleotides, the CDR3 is TGTGCCAGCAGTGAAAGTCCGGGACAGGGATATGGCTACACCTTC. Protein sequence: CASSESPGQGYGYTF.

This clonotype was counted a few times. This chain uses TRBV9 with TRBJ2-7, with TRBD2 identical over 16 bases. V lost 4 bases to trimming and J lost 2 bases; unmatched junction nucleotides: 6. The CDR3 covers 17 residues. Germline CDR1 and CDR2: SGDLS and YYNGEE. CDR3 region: CASSPVGTSGGAYEQYF. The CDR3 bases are TGTGCCAGCAGCCCCGTGGGGACTAGCGGGGGGGCCTACGAGCAGTACTTC.

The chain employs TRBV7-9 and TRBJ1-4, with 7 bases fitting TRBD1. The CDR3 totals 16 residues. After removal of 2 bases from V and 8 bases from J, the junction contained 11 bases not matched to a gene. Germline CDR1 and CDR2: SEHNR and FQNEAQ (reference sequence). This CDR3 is CASSLNPGTVGEKLFF. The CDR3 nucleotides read TGTGCCAGCAGCTTAAATCCCGGGACAGTGGGAGAAAAACTGTTTTTT. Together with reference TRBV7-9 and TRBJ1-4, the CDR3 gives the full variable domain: DTGVSQNPRHKITKRGQNVTFRCDPISEHNRLYWYRQTLGQGPEFLTYFQNEAQLEKSRLLSDRFSAERPKGSFSTLEIQRTEQGDSAMYLCASSLNPGTVGEKLFFGSGTQLSVL.

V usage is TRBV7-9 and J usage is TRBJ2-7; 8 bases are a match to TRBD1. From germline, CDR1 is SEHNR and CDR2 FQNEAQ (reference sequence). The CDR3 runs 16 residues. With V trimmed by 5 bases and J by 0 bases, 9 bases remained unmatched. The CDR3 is CASSPLDRAGSYEQYF. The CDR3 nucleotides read TGTGCCAGCAGCCCCCTGGACAGGGCGGGCTCCTACGAGCAGTACTTC.

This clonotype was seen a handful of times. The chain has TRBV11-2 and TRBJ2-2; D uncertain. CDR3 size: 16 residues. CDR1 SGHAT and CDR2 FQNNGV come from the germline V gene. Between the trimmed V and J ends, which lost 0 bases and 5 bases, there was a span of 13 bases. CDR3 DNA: TGTGCCAGCAGCTTAGAATCGGTCCTGGGAACCGGGGAGCTGTTTTTT. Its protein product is CASSLESVLGTGELFF.

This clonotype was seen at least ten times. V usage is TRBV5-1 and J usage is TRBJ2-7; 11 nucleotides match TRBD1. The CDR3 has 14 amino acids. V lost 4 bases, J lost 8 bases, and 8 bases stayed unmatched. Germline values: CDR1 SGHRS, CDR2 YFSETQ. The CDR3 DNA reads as TGCGCCAGCAGCACCGGGACAGGGGGACTTAAGCAGTACTTC. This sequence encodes CASSTGTGGLKQYF. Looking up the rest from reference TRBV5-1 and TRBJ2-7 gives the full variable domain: KAGVTQTPRYLIKTRGQQVTLSCSPISGHRSVSWYQQTPGQGLQFLFEYFSETQRNKGNFPGRFSGRQFSNSRSEMNVSTLELGDSALYLCASSTGTGGLKQYFGPGTRLTVT.

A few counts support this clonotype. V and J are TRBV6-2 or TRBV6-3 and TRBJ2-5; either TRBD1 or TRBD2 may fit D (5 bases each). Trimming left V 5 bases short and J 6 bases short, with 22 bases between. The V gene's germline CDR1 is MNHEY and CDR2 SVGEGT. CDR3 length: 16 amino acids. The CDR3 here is CASSPPLQGAAKTQYF. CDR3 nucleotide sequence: TGTGCCAGCAGTCCCCCATTGCAGGGAGCGGCGAAGACCCAGTACTTC.

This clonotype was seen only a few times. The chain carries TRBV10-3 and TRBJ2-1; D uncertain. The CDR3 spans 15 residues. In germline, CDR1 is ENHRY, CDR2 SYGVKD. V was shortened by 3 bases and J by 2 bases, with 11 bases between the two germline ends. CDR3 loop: CAISDAQATYNEQFF. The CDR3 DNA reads TGTGCCATCAGTGATGCGCAGGCGACCTACAATGAGCAGTTCTTC.

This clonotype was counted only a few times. CDR3 region: CASSPGSPYEQYF. In DNA form, the CDR3 reads TGCGCCAGCAGTCCTGGCTCGCCCTACGAGCAGTACTTC. The chain uses TRBV5-1 and TRBJ2-7, with D uncertain. CDR1 SGHRS and CDR2 YFSETQ come from the germline V gene. The CDR3 loop spans 13 amino acids. Trimming took 5 bases from V and 2 from J, leaving 11 bases between them.

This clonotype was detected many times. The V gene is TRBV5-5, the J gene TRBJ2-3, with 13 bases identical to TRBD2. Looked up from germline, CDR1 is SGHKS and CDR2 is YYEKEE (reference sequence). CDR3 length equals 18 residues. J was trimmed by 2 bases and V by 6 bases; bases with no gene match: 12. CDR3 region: CASNSHEGLAGITDTQYF. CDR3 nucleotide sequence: TGTGCCAGCAACTCTCACGAGGGACTAGCGGGGATCACAGATACGCAGTATTTT. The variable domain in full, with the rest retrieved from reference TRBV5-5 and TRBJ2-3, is DAGVTQSPTHLIKTRGQQVTLRCSPISGHKSVSWYQQVLGQGPQFIFQYYEKEERGRGNFPDRFSARQFPNYSSELNVNALLLGDSALYLCASNSHEGLAGITDTQYFGPGTRLTVL.

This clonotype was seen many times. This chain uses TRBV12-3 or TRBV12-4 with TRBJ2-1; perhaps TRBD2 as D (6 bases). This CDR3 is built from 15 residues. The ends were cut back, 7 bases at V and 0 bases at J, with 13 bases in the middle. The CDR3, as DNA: TGTGCCAGCAATCGACTAGAGAGCTCCTACAATGAGCAGTTCTTC. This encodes CASNRLESSYNEQFF.

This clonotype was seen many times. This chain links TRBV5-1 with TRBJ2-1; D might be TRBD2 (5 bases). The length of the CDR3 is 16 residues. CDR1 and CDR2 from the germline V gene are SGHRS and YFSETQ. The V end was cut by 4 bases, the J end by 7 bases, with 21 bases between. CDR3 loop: CASSNGVARVGNEQFF. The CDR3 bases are TGCGCCAGCAGCAACGGGGTAGCAAGGGTTGGAAATGAGCAGTTCTTC.

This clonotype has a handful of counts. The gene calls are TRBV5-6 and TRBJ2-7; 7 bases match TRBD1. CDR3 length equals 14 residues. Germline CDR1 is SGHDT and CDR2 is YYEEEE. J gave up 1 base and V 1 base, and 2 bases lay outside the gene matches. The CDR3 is CASSLQDRSYEQYF. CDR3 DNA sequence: TGTGCCAGCAGCTTGCAGGACAGGTCCTACGAGCAGTACTTC.

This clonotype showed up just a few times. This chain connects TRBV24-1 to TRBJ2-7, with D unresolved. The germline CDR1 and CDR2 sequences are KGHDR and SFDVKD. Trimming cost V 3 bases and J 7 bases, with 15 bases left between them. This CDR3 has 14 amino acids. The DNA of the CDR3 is TGTGCCACCAGTGATCCTCAAAAGGGATCGGAGCAGTACTTC. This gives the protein CATSDPQKGSEQYF.

CDR3 residues: CASSVDTSINYGYTF. CDR3 DNA sequence: TGTGCCAGCAGCGTTGACACGTCTATAAACTATGGCTACACCTTC. The chain carries TRBV9 and TRBJ1-2, with D unclear. Germline CDR1 and CDR2: SGDLS and YYNGEE. V was clipped by 2 bases and J by 2 bases, with 13 bases between them. This CDR3 spans 15 amino acids.